A selection of T cell receptor beta chains follows, all from one sample in a study of low-dose radiotherapy and immunotherapy resistance in tumors. Via MiXCR, TCRdb re-called the reads, giving one row per CDR3 protein. The sample has roughly 60,000 distinct CDR3 sequences; under 30% are singletons. Source: PBMCs, taken before treatment. These receptors came from a male donor with prostate cancer. Both conserved end residues are part of each CDR3. Each record gives: clone size, V gene, J gene, D gene, CDR3 DNA, CDR3 protein. The D gene is left open where the match is weak. The listing skips clone size in some rows; elsewhere it reads once, few, many or a size class.

clone_size: many; v_call: TRBV5-4; j_call: TRBJ2-5; d_call: TRBD2; cdr3_nt: TGTGCCAGCAGCTCCGGACTAGCCCAAGAGACCCAGTACTTC; cdr3_aa: CASSSGLAQETQYF
clone_size: many; v_call: TRBV12-3/TRBV12-4; j_call: TRBJ2-1; d_call: NA; cdr3_nt: TGTGCCAGCAGTCCCCCGGCGAATGAGCAGTTCTTC; cdr3_aa: CASSPPANEQFF
clone_size: NA; v_call: TRBV21-1; j_call: TRBJ2-2; d_call: NA; cdr3_nt: TGTGCCAGCAGCAACTACGGACAGGCACCGGCGAACACCGGGGAGCTGTTTTTT; cdr3_aa: CASSNYGQAPANTGELFF
clone_size: many; v_call: TRBV20-1; j_call: TRBJ2-7; d_call: NA; cdr3_nt: TGCAGTGTCCCTTCGCGACTCTACGAGCAGTACTTC; cdr3_aa: CSVPSRLYEQYF
clone_size: many; v_call: TRBV10-3; j_call: TRBJ2-1; d_call: NA; cdr3_nt: TGTGCCATCAGTGGGGCCGGGAACGAATACAATGAGCAGTTCTTC; cdr3_aa: CAISGAGNEYNEQFF
clone_size: NA; v_call: TRBV29-1; j_call: TRBJ2-5; d_call: NA; cdr3_nt: TGCAGCGTGGACCGTGAGACCCAGTACTTC; cdr3_aa: CSVDRETQYF
clone_size: many; v_call: TRBV13; j_call: TRBJ1-4; d_call: NA; cdr3_nt: TGTGCCAGCAGCTTGCGCCGGGGAACTAATGAAAAACTGTTTTTT; cdr3_aa: CASSLRRGTNEKLFF
clone_size: many; v_call: TRBV5-1; j_call: TRBJ2-2; d_call: TRBD1; cdr3_nt: TGTGCCAGCAGCTTGGTGACAGGGGGAACCGGGGAGCTGTTTTTT; cdr3_aa: CASSLVTGGTGELFF
clone_size: many; v_call: TRBV3-1; j_call: TRBJ1-2; d_call: NA; cdr3_nt: TGTGCCAGCAGCCAAGGTGGGACCCTCGGCACCTTC; cdr3_aa: CASSQGGTLGTF
clone_size: NA; v_call: TRBV28; j_call: TRBJ1-1; d_call: TRBD1; cdr3_nt: TGTGCCAGCAGTACCACAGGGGCAAACACTGAAGCTTTCTTT; cdr3_aa: CASSTTGANTEAFF
clone_size: many; v_call: TRBV29-1; j_call: TRBJ1-1; d_call: TRBD1; cdr3_nt: TGCAGCGTTGTGGGCAGGGGGCTTTTATTGAACACTGAAGCTTTCTTT; cdr3_aa: CSVVGRGLLLNTEAFF
clone_size: many; v_call: TRBV5-1; j_call: TRBJ1-5; d_call: NA; cdr3_nt: TGCGCCAGCAGCGTGGAGGTGGATCAGCCCCAGCATTTT; cdr3_aa: CASSVEVDQPQHF
clone_size: many; v_call: TRBV20-1; j_call: TRBJ1-5; d_call: TRBD1; cdr3_nt: TGCAGTGCCTCCAGGGGGACAGGGAATCAGCCCCAGCATTTT; cdr3_aa: CSASRGTGNQPQHF
clone_size: NA; v_call: TRBV11-2; j_call: TRBJ1-4; d_call: NA; cdr3_nt: TGTGCCAGCAGTTTCCAGACAGGAATTAATGAAAAACTGTTTTTT; cdr3_aa: CASSFQTGINEKLFF
clone_size: many; v_call: TRBV24-1; j_call: TRBJ2-2; d_call: NA; cdr3_nt: TGTGCCACCGGGTCGCCGGGGAAGGCCGGGGAGCTGTTTTTT; cdr3_aa: CATGSPGKAGELFF
clone_size: NA; v_call: TRBV12-3/TRBV12-4; j_call: TRBJ2-1; d_call: TRBD1; cdr3_nt: TGTGCCAGCAGTTCGACTTGGACAGGGAGGAATGAGCAGTTCTTC; cdr3_aa: CASSSTWTGRNEQFF
clone_size: NA; v_call: TRBV15; j_call: TRBJ2-7; d_call: TRBD1; cdr3_nt: TGTGCCACCAGCCGCACCGGGACAGGGGGCCACGAGCAGTACTTC; cdr3_aa: CATSRTGTGGHEQYF
clone_size: many; v_call: TRBV15; j_call: TRBJ2-3; d_call: NA; cdr3_nt: TGTGCCACCAGCAGAGATCCCGGGACAGATACGCAGTATTTT; cdr3_aa: CATSRDPGTDTQYF
clone_size: NA; v_call: TRBV4-1; j_call: TRBJ2-2; d_call: NA; cdr3_nt: TGCGCCAGCAGCCAAGAAAGGACAGCACAGAACACCGGGGAGCTGTTTTTT; cdr3_aa: CASSQERTAQNTGELFF
clone_size: many; v_call: TRBV14; j_call: TRBJ2-1; d_call: NA; cdr3_nt: TGTGCCAGCAGCCAAGATGAACAGGAGCACTACAATGAGCAGTTCTTC; cdr3_aa: CASSQDEQEHYNEQFF
clone_size: many; v_call: TRBV2; j_call: TRBJ2-1; d_call: NA; cdr3_nt: TGTGCCAGCAGTTCCCCTATCAGCTCCTACAATGAGCAGTTCTTC; cdr3_aa: CASSSPISSYNEQFF
clone_size: many; v_call: TRBV28; j_call: TRBJ1-1; d_call: NA; cdr3_nt: TGTGCCAGCAGTTTATTTTCGGGACACAAATCAGCTTTCTTT; cdr3_aa: CASSLFSGHKSAFF